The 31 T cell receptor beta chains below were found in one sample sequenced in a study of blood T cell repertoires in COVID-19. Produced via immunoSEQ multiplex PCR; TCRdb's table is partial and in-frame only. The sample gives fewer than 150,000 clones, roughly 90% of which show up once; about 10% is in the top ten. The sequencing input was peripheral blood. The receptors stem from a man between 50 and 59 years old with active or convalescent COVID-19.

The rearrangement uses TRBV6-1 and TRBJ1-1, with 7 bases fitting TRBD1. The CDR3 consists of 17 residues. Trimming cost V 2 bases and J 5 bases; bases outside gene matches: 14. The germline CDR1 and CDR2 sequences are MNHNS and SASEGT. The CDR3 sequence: CASSEQGVQGLGTEAFF. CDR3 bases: TGTGCCAGCAGTGAACAGGGGGTGCAGGGGCTCGGGACTGAAGCTTTCTTT.

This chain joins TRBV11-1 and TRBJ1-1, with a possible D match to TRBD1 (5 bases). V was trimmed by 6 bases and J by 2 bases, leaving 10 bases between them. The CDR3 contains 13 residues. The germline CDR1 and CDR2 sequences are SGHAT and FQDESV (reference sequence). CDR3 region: CASRRDSNTEAFF. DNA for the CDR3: TGTGCCAGCAGACGAGACAGTAACACTGAAGCTTTCTTT.

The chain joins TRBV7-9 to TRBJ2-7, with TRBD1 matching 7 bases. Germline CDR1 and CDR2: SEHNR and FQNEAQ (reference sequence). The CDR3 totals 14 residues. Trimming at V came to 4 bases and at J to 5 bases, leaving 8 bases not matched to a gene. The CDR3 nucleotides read TGTGCCAGCAGCTCGACAGGGTATTTTGACGAGCAGTACTTC. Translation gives CASSSTGYFDEQYF.

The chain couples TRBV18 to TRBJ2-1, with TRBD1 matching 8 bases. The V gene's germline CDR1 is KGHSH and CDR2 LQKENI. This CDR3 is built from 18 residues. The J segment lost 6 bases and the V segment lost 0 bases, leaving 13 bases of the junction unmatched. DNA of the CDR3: TGTGCCAGCTCACCACCGGACAGGGCTCCACCGATGTCCAATGAGCAGTTCTTC. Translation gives CASSPPDRAPPMSNEQFF.

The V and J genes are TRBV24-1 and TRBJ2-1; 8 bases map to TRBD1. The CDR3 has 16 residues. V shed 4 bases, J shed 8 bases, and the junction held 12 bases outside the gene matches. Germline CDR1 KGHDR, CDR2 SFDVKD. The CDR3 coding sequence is TGTGCCACCAGTGACCTCGGCGGTCAGGGGGCCGATGAGCAGTTCTTC. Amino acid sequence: CATSDLGGQGADEQFF.

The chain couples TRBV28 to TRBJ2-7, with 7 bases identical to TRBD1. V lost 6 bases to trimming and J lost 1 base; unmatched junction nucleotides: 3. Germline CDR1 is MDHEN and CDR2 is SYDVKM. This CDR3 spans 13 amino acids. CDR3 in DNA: TGTGCCAGCAGGCCGGGACAGTCCTACGAGCAGTACTTC. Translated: CASRPGQSYEQYF.

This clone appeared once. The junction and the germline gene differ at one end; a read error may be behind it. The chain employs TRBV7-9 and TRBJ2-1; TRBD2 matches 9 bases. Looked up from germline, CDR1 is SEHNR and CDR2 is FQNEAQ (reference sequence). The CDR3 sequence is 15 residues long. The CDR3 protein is CASSLSLAGVSDWVF. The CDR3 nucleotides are TGTGCCAGCAGCTTAAGCTTAGCGGGAGTATCTGATTGGGTCTTC.

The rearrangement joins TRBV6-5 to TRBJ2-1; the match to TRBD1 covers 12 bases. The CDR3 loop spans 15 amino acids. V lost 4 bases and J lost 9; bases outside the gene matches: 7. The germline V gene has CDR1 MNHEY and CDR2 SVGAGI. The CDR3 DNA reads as TGTGCCAGCAGTTCCCGGGACAGGGGGCTTGGTGAGCAGTTCTTC. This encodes CASSSRDRGLGEQFF.

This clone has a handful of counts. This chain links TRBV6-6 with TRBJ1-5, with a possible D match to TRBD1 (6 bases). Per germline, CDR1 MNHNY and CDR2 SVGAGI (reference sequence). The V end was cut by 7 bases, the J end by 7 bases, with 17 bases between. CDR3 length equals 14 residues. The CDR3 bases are TGTGCCAGCACCGAAGGACAGCGGAAACAGCCCCAGCATTTT. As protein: CASTEGQRKQPQHF.

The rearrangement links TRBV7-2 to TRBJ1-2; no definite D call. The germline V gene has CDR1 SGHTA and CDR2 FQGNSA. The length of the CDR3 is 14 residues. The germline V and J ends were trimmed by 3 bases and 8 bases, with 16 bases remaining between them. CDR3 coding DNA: TGTGCCAGCAGCTTCCCGGACCGGGAGAGGGGCTACACCTTC. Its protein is CASSFPDRERGYTF.

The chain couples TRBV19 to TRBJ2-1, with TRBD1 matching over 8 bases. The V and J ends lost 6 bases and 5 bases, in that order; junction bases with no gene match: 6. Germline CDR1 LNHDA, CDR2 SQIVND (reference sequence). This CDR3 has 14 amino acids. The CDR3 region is CASSGRGPNNEQFF. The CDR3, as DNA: TGTGCCAGTAGCGGCAGGGGGCCAAACAATGAGCAGTTCTTC.

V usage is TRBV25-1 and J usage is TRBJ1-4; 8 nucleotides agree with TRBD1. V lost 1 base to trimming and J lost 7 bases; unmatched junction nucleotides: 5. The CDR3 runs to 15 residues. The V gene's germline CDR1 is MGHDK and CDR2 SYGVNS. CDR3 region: CASSEWQGAGEKLFF. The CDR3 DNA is TGTGCCAGCAGTGAATGGCAGGGGGCGGGTGAAAAACTGTTTTTT. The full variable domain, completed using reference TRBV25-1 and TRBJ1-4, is EADIYQTPRYLVIGTGKKITLECSQTMGHDKMYWYQQDPGMELHLIHYSYGVNSTEKGDLSSESTVSRIRTEHFPLTLESARPSHTSQYLCASSEWQGAGEKLFFGSGTQLSVL.

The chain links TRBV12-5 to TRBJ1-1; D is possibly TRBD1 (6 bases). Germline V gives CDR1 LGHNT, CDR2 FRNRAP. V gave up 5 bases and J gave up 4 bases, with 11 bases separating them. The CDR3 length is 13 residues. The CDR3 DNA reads TGTGCTAGTGGTAACGCAGGGGTCACTGAAGCTTTCTTT. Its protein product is CASGNAGVTEAFF.

CDR3 loop: CASSFIAGWVAGDAEQFF. Written as DNA, the CDR3 is TGTGCCAGCAGCTTCATCGCAGGGTGGGTAGCGGGAGATGCTGAGCAGTTCTTC. The V call is TRBV5-6, the J call TRBJ2-1; 9 nucleotides line up with TRBD2. The germline V gene encodes CDR1 SGHDT and CDR2 YYEEEE. The junction had 18 bases not matched to a gene; V was cut back by 2 bases and J by 9 bases. This CDR3 contains 18 residues.

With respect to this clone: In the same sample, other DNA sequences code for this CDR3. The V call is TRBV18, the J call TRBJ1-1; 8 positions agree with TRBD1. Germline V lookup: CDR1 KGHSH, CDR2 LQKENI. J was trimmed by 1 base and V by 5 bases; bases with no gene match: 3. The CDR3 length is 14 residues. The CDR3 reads CASSGQGTNTEAFF. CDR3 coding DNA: TGTGCCAGCTCAGGACAGGGAACGAACACTGAAGCTTTCTTT.

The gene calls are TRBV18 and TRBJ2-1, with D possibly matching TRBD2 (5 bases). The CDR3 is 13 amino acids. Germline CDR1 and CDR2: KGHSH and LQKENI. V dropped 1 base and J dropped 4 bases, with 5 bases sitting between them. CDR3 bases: TGTGCCAGCTCACCACAGCGGTACAATGAGCAGTTCTTC. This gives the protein CASSPQRYNEQFF.

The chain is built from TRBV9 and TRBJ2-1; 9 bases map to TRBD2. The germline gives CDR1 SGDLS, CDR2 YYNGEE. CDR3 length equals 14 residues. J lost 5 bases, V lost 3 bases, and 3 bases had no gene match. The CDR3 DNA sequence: TGTGCCAGCAGCGGACTAGCGGAGAACAATGAGCAGTTCTTC. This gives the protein CASSGLAENNEQFF. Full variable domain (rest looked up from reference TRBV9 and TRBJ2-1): DSGVTQTPKHLITATGQRVTLRCSPRSGDLSVYWYQQSLDQGLQFLIQYYNGEERAKGNILERFSAQQFPDLHSELNLSSLELGDSALYFCASSGLAENNEQFFGPGTRLTVL.

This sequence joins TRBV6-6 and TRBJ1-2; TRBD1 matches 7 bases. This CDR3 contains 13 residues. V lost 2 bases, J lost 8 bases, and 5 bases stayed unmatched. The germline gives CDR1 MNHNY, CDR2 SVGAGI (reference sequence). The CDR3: CASSYDREEGYTF. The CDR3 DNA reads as TGTGCCAGCAGTTACGACAGGGAGGAAGGCTACACCTTC.

DNA of the CDR3: TGTGCCAGCTCACGGACACTCCAAGAGACCCAGTACTTC. Its translation: CASSRTLQETQYF. The J gene is TRBJ2-5, the V gene TRBV18, with D possibly matching TRBD1 (5 bases). V was cut by 4 bases and J by 1 base, with 7 bases left in between. Germline V gene data show CDR1 as KGHSH and CDR2 as LQKENI. This CDR3 spans 13 amino acids.

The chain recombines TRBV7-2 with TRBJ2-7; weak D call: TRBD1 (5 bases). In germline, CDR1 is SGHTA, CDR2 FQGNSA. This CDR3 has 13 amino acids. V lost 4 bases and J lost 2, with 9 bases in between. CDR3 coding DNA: TGTGCCAGCAGCTCAAACAGGCCCTACGAGCAGTACTTC. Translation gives CASSSNRPYEQYF.

The CDR3 sequence: CASSLGLAGPSYNEQFF. CDR3 nucleotides: TGTGCCAGTAGTCTCGGACTAGCGGGACCGTCCTACAATGAGCAGTTCTTC. The chain couples TRBV19 to TRBJ2-1, with 12 bases that match TRBD2. This CDR3 contains 17 residues. The junction had 6 bases not matched to a gene; V was cut back by 5 bases and J by 1 base. Germline V lookup: CDR1 LNHDA, CDR2 SQIVND (reference sequence).

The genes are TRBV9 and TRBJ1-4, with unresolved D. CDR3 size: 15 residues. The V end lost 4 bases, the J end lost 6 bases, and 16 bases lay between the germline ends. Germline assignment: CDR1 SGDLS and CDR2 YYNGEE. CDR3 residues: CASSPYGSLYEKLFF. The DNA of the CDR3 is TGTGCCAGCAGCCCCTATGGTTCCCTCTATGAAAAACTGTTTTTT.

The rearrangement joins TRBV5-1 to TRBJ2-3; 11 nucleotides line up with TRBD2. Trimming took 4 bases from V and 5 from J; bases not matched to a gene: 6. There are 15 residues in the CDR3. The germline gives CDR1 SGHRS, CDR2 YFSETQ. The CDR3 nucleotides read TGCGCCAGCAGCCAGACTAGCGGGAAGATAGATACGCAGTATTTT. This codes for CASSQTSGKIDTQYF.

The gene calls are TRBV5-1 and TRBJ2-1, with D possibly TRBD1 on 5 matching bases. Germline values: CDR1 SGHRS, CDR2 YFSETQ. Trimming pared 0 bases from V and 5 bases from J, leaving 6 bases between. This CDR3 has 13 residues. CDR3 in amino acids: CASSLGTNNEQFF. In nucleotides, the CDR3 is TGCGCCAGCAGCTTGGGGACAAACAATGAGCAGTTCTTC.

CDR3 protein: CASSISVLAGGIPDNEQFF. For the CDR3, the DNA is TGTGCCAGTAGTATCAGTGTACTAGCGGGAGGAATACCGGACAATGAGCAGTTCTTC. The V gene is TRBV19, the J gene TRBJ2-1; 12 bases match TRBD2. Unmatched junction bases numbered 14, after V lost 3 bases and J lost 5 bases. The CDR3 consists of 19 residues. Germline CDR1 LNHDA, CDR2 SQIVND (reference sequence).

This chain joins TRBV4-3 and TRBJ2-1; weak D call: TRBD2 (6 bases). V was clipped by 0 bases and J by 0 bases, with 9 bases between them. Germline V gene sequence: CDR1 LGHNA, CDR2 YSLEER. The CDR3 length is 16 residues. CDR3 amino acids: CASSQEGGSSYNEQFF. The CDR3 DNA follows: TGCGCCAGCAGCCAAGAGGGGGGTAGCTCCTACAATGAGCAGTTCTTC.

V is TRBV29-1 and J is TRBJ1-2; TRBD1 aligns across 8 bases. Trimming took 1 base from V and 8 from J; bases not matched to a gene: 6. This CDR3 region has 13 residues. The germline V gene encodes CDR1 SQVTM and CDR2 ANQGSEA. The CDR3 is CSVEGGQVRGYTF. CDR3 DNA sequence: TGCAGCGTTGAAGGGGGACAGGTACGGGGCTACACCTTC.

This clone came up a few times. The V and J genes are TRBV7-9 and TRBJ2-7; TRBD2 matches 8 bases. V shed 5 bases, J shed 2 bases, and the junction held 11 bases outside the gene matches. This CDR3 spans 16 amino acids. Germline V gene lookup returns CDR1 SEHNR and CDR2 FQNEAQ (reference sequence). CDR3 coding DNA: TGTGCCAGCAGCGGTCGGGGTAGCGGGGCTACCTACGAGCAGTACTTC. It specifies CASSGRGSGATYEQYF.

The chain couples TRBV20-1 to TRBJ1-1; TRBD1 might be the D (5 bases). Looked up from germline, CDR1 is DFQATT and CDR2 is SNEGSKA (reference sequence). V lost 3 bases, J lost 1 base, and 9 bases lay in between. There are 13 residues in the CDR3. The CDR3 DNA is TGCAGTGCTAGTGGACACCCGAACACTGAAGCTTTCTTT. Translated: CSASGHPNTEAFF.

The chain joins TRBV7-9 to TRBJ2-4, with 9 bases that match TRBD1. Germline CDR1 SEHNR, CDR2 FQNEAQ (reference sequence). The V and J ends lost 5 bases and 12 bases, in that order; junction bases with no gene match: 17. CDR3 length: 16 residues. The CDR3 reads CASSPLGTGRGARQYF. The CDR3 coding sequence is TGTGCCAGCAGCCCACTAGGGACAGGGCGGGGAGCGCGTCAGTACTTC.

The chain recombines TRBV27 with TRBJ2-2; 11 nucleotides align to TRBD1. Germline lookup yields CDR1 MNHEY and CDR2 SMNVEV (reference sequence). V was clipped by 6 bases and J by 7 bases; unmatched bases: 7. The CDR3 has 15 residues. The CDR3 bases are TGTGCCAGCAGCCGGGACAGGGGGATCAGCGGGGAGCTGTTTTTT. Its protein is CASSRDRGISGELFF.